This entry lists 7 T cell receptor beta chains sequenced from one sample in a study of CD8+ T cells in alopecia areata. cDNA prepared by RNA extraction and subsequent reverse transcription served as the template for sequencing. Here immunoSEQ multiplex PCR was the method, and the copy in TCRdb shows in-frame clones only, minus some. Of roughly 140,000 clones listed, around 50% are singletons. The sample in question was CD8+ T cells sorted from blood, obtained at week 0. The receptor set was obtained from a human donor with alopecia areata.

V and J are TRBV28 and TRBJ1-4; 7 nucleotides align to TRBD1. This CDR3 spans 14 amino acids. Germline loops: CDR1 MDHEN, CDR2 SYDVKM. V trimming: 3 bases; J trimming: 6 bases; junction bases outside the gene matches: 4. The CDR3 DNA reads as TGTGCCAGCAGTTTCCTCGGACAGGATGAAAAACTGTTTTTT. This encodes CASSFLGQDEKLFF.

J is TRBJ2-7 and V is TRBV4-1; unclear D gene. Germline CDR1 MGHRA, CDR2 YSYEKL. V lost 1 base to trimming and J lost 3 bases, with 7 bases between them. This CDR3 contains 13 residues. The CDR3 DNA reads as TGCGCCAGCAGCCAAGGCGGAGACTACGAGCAGTACTTC. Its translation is CASSQGGDYEQYF.

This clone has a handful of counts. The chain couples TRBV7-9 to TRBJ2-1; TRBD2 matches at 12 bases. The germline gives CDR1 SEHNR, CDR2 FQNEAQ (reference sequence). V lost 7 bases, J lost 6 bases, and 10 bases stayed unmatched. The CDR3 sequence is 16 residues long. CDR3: CASTKLAGGPTNEQFF. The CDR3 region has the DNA TGTGCCAGCACCAAACTAGCGGGGGGCCCTACCAATGAGCAGTTCTTC.

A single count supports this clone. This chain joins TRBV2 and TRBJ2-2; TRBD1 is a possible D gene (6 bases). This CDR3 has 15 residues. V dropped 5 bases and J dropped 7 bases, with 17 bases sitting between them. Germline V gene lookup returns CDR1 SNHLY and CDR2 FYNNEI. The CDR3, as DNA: TGTGCCAGCAGTCCGAACAGGGATCTGGGCGGGGAGCTGTTTTTT. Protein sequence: CASSPNRDLGGELFF.

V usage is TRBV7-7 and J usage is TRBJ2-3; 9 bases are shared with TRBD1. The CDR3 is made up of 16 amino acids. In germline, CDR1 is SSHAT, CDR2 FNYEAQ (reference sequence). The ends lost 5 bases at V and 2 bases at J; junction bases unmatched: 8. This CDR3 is CASSRGQGSLTDTQYF. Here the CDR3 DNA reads TGTGCCAGCAGCCGAGGACAGGGGTCCCTCACAGATACGCAGTATTTT.

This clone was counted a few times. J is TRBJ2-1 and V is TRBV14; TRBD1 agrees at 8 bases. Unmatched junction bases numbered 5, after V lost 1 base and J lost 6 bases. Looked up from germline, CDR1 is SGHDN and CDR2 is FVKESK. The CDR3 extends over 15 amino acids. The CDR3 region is CASSQVQGVRNEQFF. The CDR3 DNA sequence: TGTGCCAGCAGCCAAGTACAGGGGGTACGCAATGAGCAGTTCTTC.

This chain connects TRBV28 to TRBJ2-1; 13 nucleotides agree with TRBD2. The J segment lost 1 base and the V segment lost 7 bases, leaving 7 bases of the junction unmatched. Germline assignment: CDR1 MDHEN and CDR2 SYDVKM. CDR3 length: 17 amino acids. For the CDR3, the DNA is TGTGCCAGCAATGGACTAGCGGGGGTTGAGTCCTACAATGAGCAGTTCTTC. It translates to CASNGLAGVESYNEQFF.